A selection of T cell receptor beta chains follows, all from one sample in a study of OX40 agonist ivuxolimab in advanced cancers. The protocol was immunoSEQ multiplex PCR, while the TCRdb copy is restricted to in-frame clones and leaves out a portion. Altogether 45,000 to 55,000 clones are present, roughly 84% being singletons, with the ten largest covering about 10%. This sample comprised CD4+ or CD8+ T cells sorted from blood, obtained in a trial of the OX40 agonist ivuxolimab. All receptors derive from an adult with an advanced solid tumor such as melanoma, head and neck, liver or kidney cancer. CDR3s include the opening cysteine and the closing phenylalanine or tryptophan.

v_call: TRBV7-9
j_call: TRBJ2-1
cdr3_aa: CASSLKRPGGEQFF

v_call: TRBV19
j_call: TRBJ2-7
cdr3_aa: CASSLGVLNPYEQYF

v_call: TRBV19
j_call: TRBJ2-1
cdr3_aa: CASSIVSPREGGEQFF

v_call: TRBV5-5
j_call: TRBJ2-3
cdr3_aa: CASSLRLAGDTDTQYF

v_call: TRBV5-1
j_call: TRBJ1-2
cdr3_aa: CASSLGGPGNYGYTF

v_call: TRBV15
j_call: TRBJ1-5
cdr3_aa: CATSARTGHHQPQHF

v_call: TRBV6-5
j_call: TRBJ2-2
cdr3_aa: CASSRTGGTGELFF

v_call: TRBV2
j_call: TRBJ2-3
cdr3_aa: CASSQRDSSTDTQYF

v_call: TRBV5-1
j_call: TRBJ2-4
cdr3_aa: CASSLGPGGAYIQYF

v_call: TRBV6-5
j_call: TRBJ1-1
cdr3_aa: CASSLNQGAATEAFF

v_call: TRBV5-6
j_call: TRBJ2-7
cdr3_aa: CASSWLAGDSEQYF

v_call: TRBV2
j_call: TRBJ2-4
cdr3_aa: CASSGPGSGRDIQYF

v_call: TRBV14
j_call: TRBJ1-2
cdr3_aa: CASSQVSGSYGYTF

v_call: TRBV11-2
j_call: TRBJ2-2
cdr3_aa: CASSSGLAGTGELFF

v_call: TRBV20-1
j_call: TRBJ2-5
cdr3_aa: CSARAETQYF

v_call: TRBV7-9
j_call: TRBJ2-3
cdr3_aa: CASSSRRQGVRTDTQYF

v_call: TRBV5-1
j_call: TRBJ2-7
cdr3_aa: CASTLGVGEQYF

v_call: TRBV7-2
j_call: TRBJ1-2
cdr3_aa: CASSFGAAANYGYTF

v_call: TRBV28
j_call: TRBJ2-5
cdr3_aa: CASIQITGTGGPQTQYF

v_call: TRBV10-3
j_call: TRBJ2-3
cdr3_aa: CANGGAGDSDTQYF

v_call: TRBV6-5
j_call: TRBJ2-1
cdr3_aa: CASTPGGPYNEQFF

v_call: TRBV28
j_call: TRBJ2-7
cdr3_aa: CASIQQGGPYEQYF

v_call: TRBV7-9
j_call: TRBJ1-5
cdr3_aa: CASSQLGGQDQPQHF

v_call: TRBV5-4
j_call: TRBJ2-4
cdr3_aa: CASSLGGLAGVKDIQYF

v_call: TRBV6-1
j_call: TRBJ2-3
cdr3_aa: CASSEWGRGEDTQYF

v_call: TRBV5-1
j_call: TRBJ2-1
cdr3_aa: CASSLGEGTVYNEQFF

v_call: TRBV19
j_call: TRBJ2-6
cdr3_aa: CASSMTGVGANVLTF

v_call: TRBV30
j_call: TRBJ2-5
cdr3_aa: CAWSVAAETQYF

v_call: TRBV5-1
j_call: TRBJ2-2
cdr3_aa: CASSQRAGGTGELFF

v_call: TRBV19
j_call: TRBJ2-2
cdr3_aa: CASRLGLAGGLIGELFF

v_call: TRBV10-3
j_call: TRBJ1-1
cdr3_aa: CAISRTGQMNTEAFF

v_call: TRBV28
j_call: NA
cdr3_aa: CASSLQGASYEQYF

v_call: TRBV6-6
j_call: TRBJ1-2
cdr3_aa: CASSLGVNYGYTF

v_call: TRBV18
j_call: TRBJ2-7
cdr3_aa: CASSTGLTSYEQYF

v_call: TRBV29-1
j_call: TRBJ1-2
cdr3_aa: CSGALGGYGYTF

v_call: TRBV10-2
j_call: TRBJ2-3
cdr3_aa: CASSDWGGSTDTQYF

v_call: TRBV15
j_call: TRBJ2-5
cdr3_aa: CATSRDRAETQYF

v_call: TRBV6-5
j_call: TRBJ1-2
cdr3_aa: CASSYSRTGGNYGYTF

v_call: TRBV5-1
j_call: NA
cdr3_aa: CASSLEGDEQYF

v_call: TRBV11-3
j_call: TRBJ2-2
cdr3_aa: CASSGGRSTGELFF

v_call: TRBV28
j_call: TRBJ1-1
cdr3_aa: CASLRVMNTEAFF

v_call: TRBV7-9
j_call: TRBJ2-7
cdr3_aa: CASSFVASGTYEQYF

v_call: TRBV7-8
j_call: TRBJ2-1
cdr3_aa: CASSLVSLRREVINEQFF

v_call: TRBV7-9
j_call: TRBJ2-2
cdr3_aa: CASSRTGGDTGELFF

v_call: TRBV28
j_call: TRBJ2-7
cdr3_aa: CASSLGGSSYEQYF

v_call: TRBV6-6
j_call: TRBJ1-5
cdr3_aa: CASSNNFPGNQPQHF

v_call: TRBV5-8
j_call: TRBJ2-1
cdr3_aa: CASSLGTSYNEQFF

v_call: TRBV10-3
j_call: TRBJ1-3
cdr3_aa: CAIRDPGSGNTIYF

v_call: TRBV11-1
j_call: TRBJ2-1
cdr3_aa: CASSMRSGYNEQFF

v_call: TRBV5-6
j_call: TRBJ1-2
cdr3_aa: CASNPRGRNYGYTF

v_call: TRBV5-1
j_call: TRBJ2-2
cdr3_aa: CASSLAGTSATGELFF

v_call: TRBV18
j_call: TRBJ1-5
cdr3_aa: CASHQGSNQPQHF

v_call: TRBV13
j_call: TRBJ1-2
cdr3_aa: CASSLGQKGYGYTF